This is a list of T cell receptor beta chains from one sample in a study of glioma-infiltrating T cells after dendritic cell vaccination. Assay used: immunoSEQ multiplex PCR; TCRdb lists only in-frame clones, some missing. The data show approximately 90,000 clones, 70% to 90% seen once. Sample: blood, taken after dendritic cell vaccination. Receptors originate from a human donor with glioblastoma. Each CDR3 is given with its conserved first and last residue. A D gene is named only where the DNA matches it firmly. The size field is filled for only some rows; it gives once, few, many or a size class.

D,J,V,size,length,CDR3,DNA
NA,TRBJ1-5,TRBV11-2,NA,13,CASSTSQGQPQHF,TGTGCCAGCAGTACATCACAGGGCCAGCCCCAGCATTTT
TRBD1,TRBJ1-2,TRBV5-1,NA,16,CASSLFYGQGIDGYTF,TGCGCCAGCAGCTTGTTTTACGGACAGGGGATCGATGGCTACACCTTC
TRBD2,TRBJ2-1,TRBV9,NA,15,CASSVAPSGRNEQFF,TGTGCCAGCAGCGTAGCTCCTAGCGGTCGCAATGAGCAGTTCTTC
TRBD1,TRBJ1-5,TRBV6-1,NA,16,CASSGGQGAKGQPQHF,TGTGCCAGCAGTGGGGGACAGGGGGCGAAGGGTCAGCCCCAGCATTTT
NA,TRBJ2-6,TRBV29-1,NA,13,CSAGSSGANVLTF,TGCAGCGCGGGGAGCTCTGGGGCCAACGTCCTGACTTTC
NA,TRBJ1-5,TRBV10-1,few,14,CASSESGSNQPQHF,TGCGCCAGCAGTGAGTCGGGCAGTAATCAGCCCCAGCATTTT
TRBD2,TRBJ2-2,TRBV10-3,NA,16,CASTSGGAPATGELFF,TGTGCCAGTACTAGCGGGGGGGCTCCGGCCACCGGGGAGCTGTTTTTT
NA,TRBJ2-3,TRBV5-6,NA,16,CASSLSTGAYTDTQYF,TGTGCCAGCAGCTTATCGACAGGCGCCTACACAGATACGCAGTATTTT
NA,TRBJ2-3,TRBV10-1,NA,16,CASRGGETGVIDTQYF,TGCGCCAGCAGGGGGGGGGAGACAGGGGTTATAGATACGCAGTATTTT
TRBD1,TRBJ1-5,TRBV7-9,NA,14,CASSHTGANQPQHF,TGTGCCAGCAGCCATACAGGGGCCAATCAGCCCCAGCATTTT
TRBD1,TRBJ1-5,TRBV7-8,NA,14,CASSARDSYQPQHF,TGTGCCAGCAGCGCCCGGGACAGCTATCAGCCCCAGCATTTT
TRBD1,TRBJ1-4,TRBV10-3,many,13,CAISGQGSEKLFF,TGTGCCATCAGTGGACAGGGAAGTGAAAAACTGTTTTTT
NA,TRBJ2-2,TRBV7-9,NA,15,CASSFLAAGTGELFF,TGTGCCAGCAGCTTCTTAGCAGCGGGCACCGGGGAGCTGTTTTTT
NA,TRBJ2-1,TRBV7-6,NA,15,CASSLVGSSSNEQFF,TGTGCCAGCAGCTTAGTGGGGAGCAGCAGCAATGAGCAGTTCTTC
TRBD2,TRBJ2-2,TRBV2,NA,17,CASRHATSGTSAGELFF,TGTGCCAGCAGGCATGCCACTTCCGGGACTAGCGCCGGGGAGCTGTTTTTT
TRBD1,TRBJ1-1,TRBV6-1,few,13,CASRLGTVVEAFF,TGTGCCAGCAGACTCGGGACAGTGGTTGAAGCTTTCTTT
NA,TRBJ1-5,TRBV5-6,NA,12,CASSAGAQPQHF,TGTGCCAGCAGTGCAGGGGCGCAGCCCCAGCATTTT
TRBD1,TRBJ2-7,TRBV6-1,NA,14,CASSYRHRGFEQYF,TGTGCCAGCAGTTATCGTCACAGGGGTTTCGAGCAGTACTTC
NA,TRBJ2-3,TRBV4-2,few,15,CASSQAAGMADTQYF,TGTGCCAGCAGCCAAGCGGCGGGGATGGCAGATACGCAGTATTTT
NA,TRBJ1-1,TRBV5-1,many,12,CASSSGTSEAFF,TGCGCCAGCAGCTCGGGAACGTCTGAAGCTTTCTTT
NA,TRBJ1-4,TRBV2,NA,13,CASRIRGFEKLFF,TGTGCCAGCAGAATACGGGGTTTTGAAAAACTGTTTTTT
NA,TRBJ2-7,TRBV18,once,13,CASSPDILREQYF,TGTGCCAGCTCACCGGACATTCTGAGAGAGCAGTACTTC
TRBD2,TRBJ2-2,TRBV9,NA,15,CASRPGLDYTGELFF,TGTGCCAGCAGACCGGGACTAGATTACACCGGGGAGCTGTTTTTT
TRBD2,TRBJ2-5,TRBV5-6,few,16,CASTLGLAESGETQYF,TGTGCCAGCACTCTGGGGCTAGCGGAATCGGGAGAGACCCAGTACTTC
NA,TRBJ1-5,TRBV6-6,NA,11,CASSTGQPQHF,TGTGCCAGCAGTACTGGTCAGCCCCAGCATTTT
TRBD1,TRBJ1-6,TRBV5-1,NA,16,CASSFITGTEISPLHF,TGCGCCAGCAGCTTCATAACCGGGACAGAGATTTCACCCCTCCACTTT
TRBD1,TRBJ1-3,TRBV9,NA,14,CASSEGQGGNTIYF,TGTGCCAGCAGCGAGGGACAGGGTGGAAACACCATATATTTT
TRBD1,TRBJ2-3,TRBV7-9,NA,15,CASSLVGQGSDTQYF,TGTGCCAGCAGCTTAGTGGGACAGGGGTCAGATACGCAGTATTTT
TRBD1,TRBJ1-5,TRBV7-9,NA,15,CASSPGTGGNQPQHF,TGTGCCAGCAGCCCCGGGACAGGGGGAAATCAGCCCCAGCATTTT
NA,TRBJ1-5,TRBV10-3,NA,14,CAISRSEGNQPQHF,TGTGCCATCAGCCGAAGCGAGGGCAATCAGCCCCAGCATTTT
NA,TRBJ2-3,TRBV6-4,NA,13,CASSEQGGDTQYF,TGTGCCAGCAGTGAACAAGGAGGAGATACGCAGTATTTT
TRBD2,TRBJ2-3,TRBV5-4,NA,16,CASSHPAGGPSDTQYF,TGTGCCAGCAGCCATCCAGCGGGAGGGCCCTCAGATACGCAGTATTTT
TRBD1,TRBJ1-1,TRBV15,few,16,CATSRGQGAWITEAFF,TGTGCCACCAGCAGAGGACAGGGGGCGTGGATCACTGAAGCTTTCTTT
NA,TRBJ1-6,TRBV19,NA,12,CASSMSETGVHF,TGTGCCAGTAGTATGTCCGAGACAGGAGTCCACTTT
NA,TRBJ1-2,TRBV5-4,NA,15,CASSLGGGQAYGYTF,TGTGCCAGCAGCTTGGGTGGGGGACAAGCTTATGGCTACACCTTC